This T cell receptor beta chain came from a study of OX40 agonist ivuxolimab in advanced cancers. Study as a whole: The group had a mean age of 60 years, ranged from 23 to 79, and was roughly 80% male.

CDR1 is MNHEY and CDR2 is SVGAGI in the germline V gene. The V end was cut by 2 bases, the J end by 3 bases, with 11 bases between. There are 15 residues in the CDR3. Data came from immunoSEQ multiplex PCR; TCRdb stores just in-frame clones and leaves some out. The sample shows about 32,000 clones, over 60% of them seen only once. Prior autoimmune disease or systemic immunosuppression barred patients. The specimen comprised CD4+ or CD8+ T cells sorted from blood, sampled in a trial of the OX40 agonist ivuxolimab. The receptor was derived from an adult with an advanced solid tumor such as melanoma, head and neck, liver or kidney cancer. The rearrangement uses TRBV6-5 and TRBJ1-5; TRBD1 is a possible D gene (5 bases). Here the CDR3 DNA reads TGTGCCAGCAGTTACGTTGGGGGACTCAATCAGCCCCAGCATTTT. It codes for CASSYVGGLNQPQHF.